The 9 T cell receptor beta chains reported below all come from one sample, sequenced in a study of T cells in Graves' hyperthyroidism and ophthalmopathy. TCR beta CDR3 regions were amplified from RNA. Using the HTBI primer set, a first-round RT-PCR was run on the TCR CDR3. TCRdb recomputed calls from the multiplex PCR reads with MiXCR, one row per CDR3 protein. The table has around 580,000 distinct CDR3 sequences, roughly a sixth seen once; the top ten hold around a sixth. The sequenced material came from blood. Receptor source: a woman aged 18-35 years with Graves' hyperthyroidism.

This sequence joins TRBV6-2 or TRBV6-3 and TRBJ1-3; D remains ambiguous. Per germline, CDR1 MNHEY and CDR2 SVGEGT. V lost 0 bases, J lost 4 bases, and 13 bases lay in between. The CDR3 is 16 amino acids. The CDR3 here is CASSYSRPPLGNTIYF. CDR3 DNA sequence: TGTGCCAGCAGTTACTCGAGGCCTCCCTTGGGAAACACCATATATTTT.

The table lists this clonotype with many counts. V usage is TRBV7-2 and J usage is TRBJ2-5; D gene uncertain. With 5 bases removed from V and 9 bases from J, the gap between germline ends came to 10 bases. Germline assignment: CDR1 SGHTA and CDR2 FQGNSA. The CDR3 runs 11 residues. The DNA of the CDR3 is TGTGCCAGCAGCAACCTAGGTCCCCAGTACTTC. It yields the protein CASSNLGPQYF.

The chain links TRBV29-1 to TRBJ1-3, with D hard to call. Germline loops: CDR1 SQVTM, CDR2 ANQGSEA. CDR3 size: 13 residues. V was cut by 5 bases and J by 0 bases, with 8 bases left in between. The CDR3 sequence is CSVIESSGNTIYF. The CDR3 DNA is TGCAGCGTTATTGAGAGCTCTGGAAACACCATATATTTT.

This clonotype was counted ten times or more. The chain recombines TRBV5-1 with TRBJ2-7; weak D call: TRBD2 (6 bases). The CDR3 is 13 amino acids. The germline V gene encodes CDR1 SGHRS and CDR2 YFSETQ. V lost 4 bases to trimming and J lost 5 bases, with 13 bases between them. CDR3: CASSPGWGDEQYF. CDR3 DNA sequence: TGCGCCAGCAGCCCCGGCTGGGGGGACGAGCAGTACTTC. Based on the CDR3 plus reference TRBV5-1 and TRBJ2-7, the full variable domain is KAGVTQTPRYLIKTRGQQVTLSCSPISGHRSVSWYQQTPGQGLQFLFEYFSETQRNKGNFPGRFSGRQFSNSRSEMNVSTLELGDSALYLCASSPGWGDEQYFGPGTRLTVT.

This clonotype occurred many times. V usage is TRBV29-1 and J usage is TRBJ1-1; 7 positions match TRBD1. The J segment lost 1 base and the V segment lost 8 bases, leaving 7 bases of the junction unmatched. This CDR3 is built from 13 residues. CDR1 and CDR2 (germline): SQVTM, ANQGSEA. The CDR3 sequence: CSLGAGGNTEAFF. Here the CDR3 DNA reads TGCAGCCTAGGGGCAGGGGGGAACACTGAAGCTTTCTTT.

The chain combines TRBV7-9 with TRBJ2-7, with a tentative D call TRBD1 (6 bases). Trimming shortened V by 1 base and J by 2 bases, and 9 bases separated the two germline ends. This CDR3 region has 14 residues. Germline V gene data show CDR1 as SEHNR and CDR2 as FQNEAQ (reference sequence). The CDR3 DNA is TGTGCCAGCAGCTTAGTTGGGACACCCTACGAGCAGTACTTC. This gives the protein CASSLVGTPYEQYF.

The genes are TRBV28 and TRBJ1-5; TRBD1 agrees at 9 bases. The CDR3 totals 15 residues. Germline values: CDR1 MDHEN, CDR2 SYDVKM. V was pared by 4 bases and J by 6 bases, with 7 bases of the junction left unmatched. CDR3 loop: CASSSGTGFVQPQHF. DNA of the CDR3: TGTGCCAGCAGTTCCGGGACAGGGTTTGTTCAGCCCCAGCATTTT.

This clonotype was detected many times. The chain has TRBV12-3 or TRBV12-4 and TRBJ2-7; D remains ambiguous. CDR3 length: 13 amino acids. Trimming took 5 bases from V and 3 from J, leaving 11 bases between them. CDR3 nucleotides: TGTGCCAGCAGTCTCGGACCTTTCTACGAGCAGTACTTC. It yields the protein CASSLGPFYEQYF.

J is TRBJ1-1 and V is TRBV5-1, with D perhaps TRBD1 (5 bases). Trimming stripped 7 bases from V and 5 bases from J, with 12 bases between. This CDR3 has 12 amino acids. Germline loops: CDR1 SGHRS, CDR2 YFSETQ. CDR3 DNA: TGCGCCAGCGCGGGGCCGGGAACTGAAGCTTTCTTT. This gives the protein CASAGPGTEAFF.